Below, one T cell receptor (beta chain) is given with its context. This clone's antigen is unknown. The sample holds no much larger clone one base away, and base qualities are not on file. The sample originates from a study of technical replicates of blood from a few donors (TCRdb year 2017). The library was obtained by the immunoSEQ multiplex PCR assay. Here the immuneACCESS table is served through TCRdb, limited to in-frame sequences with V and J called. Missing clones are a known gap in these copies; in checked studies unresolved V genes cover under half, and the rest lacks a known reason. For this sample there are about 97,000 clones; 95% to 97% appear just once. The ten largest clones represent around 0.35% of the sample. The CDR3 spans 13 residues, from the cysteine through the phenylalanine. Only CDR3 DNA is held: 39 bases, read in frame from base 1. Deletion took 4 bases off V and 7 bases off J, with a span of 14 bases between the germline ends. For CDR1 and CDR2, the germline V gene lists ENHRY and SYGVKD.

Specimen: T cells isolated from PBMCs. This TCR derives from a human donor in good health. The chain was built from TRBV10-3 and TRBJ2-7; the D gene is not confidently resolved. The CDR3 is CAISASFSEEQYF. The DNA sequence follows: TGTGCCATCAGTGCATCGTTTTCTGAGGAGCAGTACTTC.